The 16 T cell receptor beta chains below were found in one sample sequenced in a study of shared clonotypes between healthy human individuals. Naive CD8 populations comprised CD45RO-negative cells positively selected for CCR7, excluding terminally differentiated effector memory CD45RA+ cells. Assay used: immunoSEQ multiplex PCR; TCRdb lists only in-frame clones, some missing. The sample holds some 2 million clones, about 95% seen once. Material: naive CD8+ T cells sorted from blood. Receptor source: a man between 18 and 29 years old in good health.

The V and J genes are TRBV6-5 and TRBJ2-1, with TRBD2 matching 7 bases. This CDR3 spans 15 amino acids. The germline V gene has CDR1 MNHEY and CDR2 SVGAGI. Losses at the gene ends were 1 base for V and 5 bases for J; bases not matched to a gene: 5. In DNA, the CDR3 is TGTGCCAGCAGTTACTACCCGGGGGGACACAATGAGCAGTTCTTC. Encoded protein: CASSYYPGGHNEQFF.

The rearrangement joins TRBV27 to TRBJ2-1; D is possibly TRBD2 (5 bases). This CDR3 comprises 15 residues. Trimming took 5 bases from V and 1 from J, leaving 12 bases between them. Germline loops: CDR1 MNHEY, CDR2 SMNVEV (reference sequence). The CDR3 coding sequence is TGTGCCAGCAGTCCGACTATTCCTTCCTACAATGAGCAGTTCTTC. Translated: CASSPTIPSYNEQFF.

This chain joins TRBV27 and TRBJ2-1; perhaps D is TRBD1 or TRBD2 (5 bases each). The CDR3 is made up of 16 amino acids. Trimming took off 0 bases at V and 3 bases at J, with 12 bases between the two ends. CDR1 is MNHEY, CDR2 SMNVEV, per germline (reference sequence). This CDR3 is CASSLSGDFVYNEQFF. In DNA form, the CDR3 reads TGTGCCAGCAGTTTATCGGGGGATTTCGTCTACAATGAGCAGTTCTTC.

The gene calls are TRBV7-6 and TRBJ2-5; maybe TRBD2 (5 bases). This CDR3 has 14 amino acids. Germline CDR1 reads SGHVS; CDR2 reads FNYEAQ. V lost 5 bases to trimming and J lost 2 bases, with 12 bases between them. Written as DNA, the CDR3 is TGTGCCAGCAGCGAAACTAGGGTACAAGAGACCCAGTACTTC. It translates to CASSETRVQETQYF.

This sequence joins TRBV13 and TRBJ2-2, with unresolved D. This CDR3 spans 14 amino acids. The V end was cut by 1 base, the J end by 3 bases, with 6 bases between. Germline V gene data show CDR1 as PRHDT and CDR2 as FYEKMQ (reference sequence). CDR3 DNA sequence: TGTGCCAGCAGCTTAGAAGCGCACACCGGGGAGCTGTTTTTT. Protein: CASSLEAHTGELFF.

The rearrangement links TRBV28 to TRBJ2-1; no reliable D call. The ends were cut back, 4 bases at V and 8 bases at J, with 12 bases in the middle. The CDR3 sequence is 13 residues long. Germline lookup yields CDR1 MDHEN and CDR2 SYDVKM. The CDR3 region is CASSSLDGDEQFF. In DNA, the CDR3 is TGTGCCAGCAGTTCACTGGACGGAGATGAGCAGTTCTTC.

The J gene is TRBJ2-2, the V gene TRBV15; a weak D match, TRBD2 (6 bases). Trimming pared 2 bases from V and 1 base from J, leaving 11 bases between. This CDR3 comprises 16 residues. Per the germline V gene, CDR1 is LNHNV and CDR2 is YYDKDF (reference sequence). The CDR3 reads CATSRWGEKNTGELFF. The CDR3 region has the DNA TGTGCCACCAGCAGATGGGGGGAGAAGAACACCGGGGAGCTGTTTTTT.

This clone was observed a single time. The rearrangement joins TRBV5-1 to TRBJ1-3, with TRBD1 matching 9 bases. Germline trimming cut 4 bases from V and 4 bases from J; bases unmatched to any gene: 21. CDR1 and CDR2 from the germline V gene are SGHRS and YFSETQ. This CDR3 contains 20 residues. CDR3 residues: CASSTRTGAEPSLFGNTIYF. CDR3 bases: TGCGCCAGCAGCACCAGGACAGGGGCCGAACCCTCCTTATTCGGAAACACCATATATTTT.

V is TRBV9 and J is TRBJ1-6, with a tentative D call TRBD1 (5 bases). This CDR3 contains 15 residues. V was clipped by 3 bases and J by 10 bases, with 17 bases between them. Germline-derived CDR1 and CDR2 are SGDLS and YYNGEE. The CDR3 reads CASSGSGSLGSPLHF. CDR3 nucleotides: TGTGCCAGCAGCGGATCAGGGAGTTTGGGGTCACCCCTCCACTTT. Using reference TRBV9 and TRBJ1-6 for the parts outside the CDR3, the full variable domain is DSGVTQTPKHLITATGQRVTLRCSPRSGDLSVYWYQQSLDQGLQFLIQYYNGEERAKGNILERFSAQQFPDLHSELNLSSLELGDSALYFCASSGSGSLGSPLHFGNGTRLTVT.

This chain links TRBV4-1 with TRBJ2-2; 10 bases are shared with TRBD1. The CDR3 spans 16 residues. V shed 4 bases, J shed 5 bases, and the junction held 7 bases outside the gene matches. Germline V CDR1 and CDR2: MGHRA, YSYEKL. DNA for the CDR3: TGCGCCAGCAGCCGCCCGCCGGGACAGGGGACCGGGGAGCTGTTTTTT. Amino acids: CASSRPPGQGTGELFF.

A note on this clone: Other DNA sequences in this specimen translate into the identical CDR3. The chain combines TRBV4-3 with TRBJ2-1; D ambiguous. From germline, CDR1 is LGHNA and CDR2 YSLEER. There are 14 residues in the CDR3. Trimming removed 3 bases at V and 3 bases at J, with 9 bases between. The chain's CDR3 is CASSQGSNYNEQFF. For the CDR3, the DNA is TGCGCCAGCAGCCAGGGATCTAACTACAATGAGCAGTTCTTC.

The V call is TRBV28, the J call TRBJ1-1; TRBD1 is a possible D gene (6 bases). Germline V gene sequence: CDR1 MDHEN, CDR2 SYDVKM. The CDR3 has 18 amino acids. Trimming shortened V by 5 bases and J by 0 bases, and 22 bases separated the two germline ends. In nucleotides, the CDR3 is TGTGCCAGCAGTGGCATAGGGGGGGCGACGCTGATGAACACTGAAGCTTTCTTT. Residues: CASSGIGGATLMNTEAFF.

The rearrangement links TRBV28 to TRBJ2-7; 8 bases match TRBD1. CDR1 is MDHEN, CDR2 SYDVKM, per germline. The junction had 13 bases not matched to a gene; V was cut back by 3 bases and J by 6 bases. The CDR3 is made up of 16 amino acids. The CDR3 sequence: CASSFPPGQGGGEQYF. CDR3 DNA: TGTGCCAGCAGTTTCCCACCAGGACAGGGTGGGGGCGAGCAGTACTTC.

This chain joins TRBV4-3 and TRBJ2-1, with 10 bases lining up with TRBD2. CDR3 length: 17 amino acids. Germline V gives CDR1 LGHNA, CDR2 YSLEER. The junction had 8 bases not matched to a gene; V was cut back by 2 bases and J by 4 bases. The CDR3 here is CASSQRIAGGHYNEQFF. The CDR3 DNA sequence: TGCGCCAGCAGCCAACGAATAGCGGGAGGACATTACAATGAGCAGTTCTTC.

CDR3 sequence reads: CASSYSDATNEKLFF. The CDR3 DNA sequence: TGTGCCAGCAGTTACTCCGATGCAACTAATGAAAAACTGTTTTTT. V usage is TRBV6-5 and J usage is TRBJ1-4, with D unresolved. The germline V gene has CDR1 MNHEY and CDR2 SVGAGI. Trimming pared 0 bases from V and 0 bases from J, leaving 5 bases between. This CDR3 is built from 15 residues.

This clone was counted once. The genes are TRBV7-9 and TRBJ1-4; TRBD1 might be the D (5 bases). CDR1 and CDR2 (germline): SEHNR, FQNEAQ (reference sequence). Trimming stripped 1 base from V and 10 bases from J, with 13 bases between. This CDR3 is built from 14 residues. DNA of the CDR3: TGTGCCAGCAGCTTAGACTTTCCGAGGGGAAAACTGTTTTTT. Protein: CASSLDFPRGKLFF.